This TCR beta chain is from a study of identical twins. General study findings and limits: Recombination models fit unrelated individuals' TCR alpha sharing but underestimated twins'. While abundant cord blood beta clonotypes carried fewer insertions, memory repertoires showed no such pattern. Because invariant MAIT and iNKT cells could be present, zero-insertion analyses could be partly confounded.

V shed 3 bases, J shed 5 bases, and the junction held 7 bases outside the gene matches. In germline, CDR1 is MDHEN, CDR2 SYDVKM. This CDR3 spans 14 amino acids. This clonotype was seen many times. Its target is unknown. A universal primer site was created by template switching, with the cDNA bearing unique molecular identifiers. TCRdb re-called the 5' RACE reads with MiXCR, one entry per CDR3 protein. This sample has under 300,000 distinct CDR3 sequences, with around 8% found just once. The sample was also reused in another study, on yellow fever vaccine responses in identical twins.

The receptor comes from a woman between 18 and 29 years old in good health. What was sequenced was CD8+ T cells sorted from blood. The chain is built from TRBV28 and TRBJ2-7, with 7 nucleotides matching TRBD1. The CDR3 nucleotides are TGTGCCAGCAGTTTTCGTGAGGGGGCGGACGAGCAGTACTTC. Encoded protein: CASSFREGADEQYF. Full variable domain (outside the CDR3, taken from reference TRBV28 and TRBJ2-7): DVKVTQSSRYLVKRTGEKVFLECVQDMDHENMFWYRQDPGLGLRLIYFSYDVKMKEKGDIPEGYSVSREKKERFSLILESASTNQTSMYLCASSFREGADEQYFGPGTRLTVT.